What follows are 5 T cell receptor beta chains derived from one specimen sequenced in a study of shared clonotypes between healthy human individuals. Produced via immunoSEQ multiplex PCR; TCRdb's table is partial and in-frame only. The sample contains 2 million to 2.5 million clones, 93% of which appear only once. Source material: naive CD4+ T cells from PBMCs. Subset in this sample: CD45RA+ positively selected. These receptors originate from a man between 18 and 29 years old in good health. Some clones in this sample may be carry-over from other donors' samples.

Notes on this clone: One end of the junction varies from germline; a read error may be responsible. This rearrangement joins TRBV18 to TRBJ2-5; the D is unclear. Germline V CDR1 and CDR2: KGHSH, LQKENI. This CDR3 region has 15 residues. The CDR3 region has the DNA TGTGCCAGCTCGCCACTGGGTTTGGACCAAGAGACCCAGTACTTC. Protein: CASSPLGLDQETQYF.

The chain joins TRBV7-9 to TRBJ2-3, with 9 bases that match TRBD2. The junction had 5 bases not matched to a gene; V was cut back by 4 bases and J by 0 bases. The V gene's germline CDR1 is SEHNR and CDR2 FQNEAQ (reference sequence). This CDR3 region has 16 residues. The CDR3 DNA reads as TGTGCCAGCAGCTCGATCCTAGCGGGGAGCACAGATACGCAGTATTTT. The encoded protein is CASSSILAGSTDTQYF.

The chain recombines TRBV28 with TRBJ1-1, with D possibly being TRBD1 (5 bases). Germline-derived CDR1 and CDR2 are MDHEN and SYDVKM. Trimming removed 2 bases at V and 6 bases at J, with 16 bases between. The CDR3 covers 15 residues. CDR3 DNA: TGTGCCAGCAGTTTAGGGACTGACCCTACCCCTGAAGCTTTCTTT. Protein product: CASSLGTDPTPEAFF.

This clone was detected only a few times. This rearrangement joins TRBV7-9 to TRBJ1-1; weak D call: TRBD1 (6 bases). CDR1 and CDR2 (germline): SEHNR, FQNEAQ (reference sequence). This CDR3 is 15 amino acids long. Trimming removed 0 bases at V and 1 base at J, with 9 bases between. In nucleotides, the CDR3 is TGTGCCAGCAGCTTAGCGGACAGACGGAACACTGAAGCTTTCTTT. Translating it yields CASSLADRRNTEAFF.

V usage is TRBV28 and J usage is TRBJ2-7; TRBD2 aligns across 10 bases. The germline V gene encodes CDR1 MDHEN and CDR2 SYDVKM. The CDR3 consists of 16 residues. J gave up 4 bases and V 3 bases, and 9 bases lay outside the gene matches. The CDR3 coding sequence is TGTGCCAGCAGTTTCGCGGGGGCTAGCGGGAGTTACGAGCAGTACTTC. This gives the protein CASSFAGASGSYEQYF.